This T cell receptor (beta chain) was sequenced in a study of T-cell memory formation after mild COVID-19. Study background: Most TCR clusters belonged to a single donor. Findings of the study overall: Clones contracting over day 15 to 85 were CD4/CD8 balanced, with later expanders leaning CD4+. Pre-infection memory held some responding clones, suggesting pre-existing cross-reactive T cells responded.

TCRdb processed the 5' RACE reads anew with MiXCR; each CDR3 protein has one entry. This table has over 450,000 distinct CDR3 sequences, roughly 20% appearing once. The CDR3 is 13 amino acids. Trimming removed 8 bases from V and 2 bases from J, with 11 bases in between. Looked up from germline, CDR1 is KGHSH and CDR2 is LQKENI. Regarding this clonotype: Antigen specificity is unknown.

The chain carries TRBV18 and TRBJ2-3, with D uncertain. The sequence was collected from an adult woman who had mild COVID-19 (a few samples of this study predate the infection). Cell type and time point are not known. Sample: PBMCs or a T cell subset sorted from them (not recorded which). DNA of the CDR3: TGTGCCAGCGGCCTTAGGGCCACAGATACGCAGTATTTT. This translates into CASGLRATDTQYF.